This T cell receptor beta chain comes out of a study of spatial heterogeneity in lung cancer. Turning to the study itself: The follow-up PBMC samples were sequenced whenever they were available. The median time to follow-up was around two years after resection. There were, on average, more than ten raw-read appearances for each unique TCR and UMI combination.

Individual TCR cDNA molecules each bore their own unique molecular identifier. TCRdb used MiXCR to reprocess the 5' RACE reads, holding one entry per CDR3 protein. The sample has 45,000 to 50,000 distinct CDR3 sequences; 12% are singletons. The time point is: blood at routine non-recurrence follow-up after resection. Sequencing covered unsorted whole RNA taken from tumor, nontumor lung or frozen PBMC. This clonotype was seen more than once but under ten times. This receptor was taken from a male donor with early-stage non-small cell lung cancer. This material consisted of PBMCs, taken at follow-up.

As DNA, the CDR3 is TGCAGTGCTAGATCGACTAGCGGGAGCTCCTACGAGCAGTACTTC. It specifies CSARSTSGSSYEQYF. The rearrangement uses TRBV20-1 and TRBJ2-7, with 12 bases identical to TRBD2. The CDR3 has 15 amino acids. Per germline, CDR1 DFQATT and CDR2 SNEGSKA (reference sequence). After removal of 2 bases from V and 0 bases from J, the junction contained 2 bases not matched to a gene.